This is a list of T cell receptor beta chains from one sample in a study of response to subunit inactivated influenza vaccine. TCRdb re-analysed the RT-PCR reads in MiXCR, keeping a single row per CDR3 protein. The repertoire holds around 530,000 distinct CDR3 sequences, with around 11% as singletons. The sample in question was PBMCs from blood, obtained on the day of vaccination. Receptors originate from a man over 45 who received an inactivated influenza vaccine. Both conserved end residues are part of each CDR3. Fields, in order: CDR3 protein, CDR3 DNA, clone size, V gene, J gene, D gene. D genes are given only for firm matches. Expanded clones get a size class; other rows say once, few or many, or leave the size out.

CDR3aa: CASSPTISHGTSGKNIQYF
CDR3nt: TGTGCCAGCTCACCAACAATTTCCCACGGGACTAGCGGCAAAAACATTCAGTACTTC
abundance: NA
v_gene: TRBV18
j_gene: TRBJ2-4
d_gene: TRBD2

CDR3aa: CSARDPVVSTGELFF
CDR3nt: TGCAGTGCTAGAGACCCAGTGGTTAGCACCGGGGAGCTGTTTTTT
abundance: NA
v_gene: TRBV20-1
j_gene: TRBJ2-2
d_gene: NA

CDR3aa: CASSQGSSVAETQYF
CDR3nt: TGCGCCAGCAGCCAAGGCTCTTCAGTGGCAGAGACCCAGTACTTC
abundance: NA
v_gene: TRBV4-3
j_gene: TRBJ2-5
d_gene: NA

CDR3aa: CASSLIGAETQYF
CDR3nt: TGTGCTAGCAGCTTAATCGGAGCAGAGACCCAGTACTTC
abundance: many
v_gene: TRBV7-7
j_gene: TRBJ2-5
d_gene: NA

CDR3aa: CASSATGELFF
CDR3nt: TGTGCCAGCAGTGCCACCGGGGAGCTGTTTTTT
abundance: few
v_gene: TRBV2
j_gene: TRBJ2-2
d_gene: NA

CDR3aa: CASSYGGEPQHF
CDR3nt: TGTGCCAGCAGCTACGGGGGGGAGCCCCAGCATTTT
abundance: NA
v_gene: TRBV7-2
j_gene: TRBJ1-5
d_gene: NA

CDR3aa: CASFRRTGLTSEQFF
CDR3nt: TGCGCCAGCTTTCGCCGGACAGGGCTTACAAGTGAGCAGTTCTTC
abundance: few
v_gene: TRBV5-1
j_gene: TRBJ2-1
d_gene: TRBD1

CDR3aa: CASSLAARQGASEAFF
CDR3nt: TGTGCCAGCAGCTTAGCCGCTCGACAGGGGGCCTCTGAAGCTTTCTTT
abundance: NA
v_gene: TRBV7-9
j_gene: TRBJ1-1
d_gene: TRBD1

CDR3aa: CATSDSTPGLAYEQFF
CDR3nt: TGTGCCACCAGTGACTCAACTCCGGGACTAGCGTATGAGCAGTTCTTC
abundance: NA
v_gene: TRBV24-1
j_gene: TRBJ2-1
d_gene: TRBD2

CDR3aa: CASSSSGTYTDTQYF
CDR3nt: TGTGCCAGCAGTTCAAGCGGGACCTACACAGATACGCAGTATTTT
abundance: many
v_gene: TRBV12-3/TRBV12-4
j_gene: TRBJ2-3
d_gene: TRBD2

CDR3aa: CASESPRRGLAGFTDTQYF
CDR3nt: TGTGCCAGCGAGTCCCCTAGGCGCGGACTAGCGGGGTTCACAGATACGCAGTATTTT
abundance: few
v_gene: TRBV2
j_gene: TRBJ2-3
d_gene: TRBD2

CDR3aa: CASSDLAGGINEQFF
CDR3nt: TGTGCCAGCAGTGACCTAGCGGGAGGAATCAATGAGCAGTTCTTC
abundance: few
v_gene: TRBV2
j_gene: TRBJ2-1
d_gene: TRBD2

CDR3aa: CASSSREGYEQYF
CDR3nt: TGTGCCAGCAGCTCCCGGGAAGGGTACGAGCAGTACTTC
abundance: many
v_gene: TRBV7-2
j_gene: TRBJ2-7
d_gene: NA

CDR3aa: CASSLLGPSSYEQYF
CDR3nt: TGTGCCAGCAGTTTACTGGGCCCGAGCTCCTACGAGCAGTACTTC
abundance: few
v_gene: TRBV28
j_gene: TRBJ2-7
d_gene: NA

CDR3aa: CASSLGYGISYNEQFF
CDR3nt: TGTGCCAGCAGCTTAGGCTACGGGATCTCCTACAATGAGCAGTTCTTC
abundance: NA
v_gene: TRBV7-9
j_gene: TRBJ2-1
d_gene: NA

CDR3aa: CASTQGNGNQPQHF
CDR3nt: TGTGCCAGCACACAGGGTAACGGCAATCAGCCCCAGCATTTT
abundance: few
v_gene: TRBV10-3
j_gene: TRBJ1-5
d_gene: NA

CDR3aa: CATSRTRGRGTDTQYF
CDR3nt: TGTGCCACCAGCAGGACCCGTGGCCGGGGCACAGATACGCAGTATTTT
abundance: few
v_gene: TRBV15
j_gene: TRBJ2-3
d_gene: NA

CDR3aa: CSARRGPSYEQYF
CDR3nt: TGCAGTGCTCGGCGGGGACCCTCCTACGAGCAGTACTTC
abundance: few
v_gene: TRBV20-1
j_gene: TRBJ2-7
d_gene: NA

CDR3aa: CASSYGRASYNSPLHF
CDR3nt: TGTGCCAGCAGTTACGGGAGGGCCTCCTATAATTCACCCCTCCACTTT
abundance: NA
v_gene: TRBV6-5
j_gene: TRBJ1-6
d_gene: NA

CDR3aa: CASSPSWDGTYGYTF
CDR3nt: TGCGCCAGCAGCCCCTCTTGGGATGGGACCTATGGCTACACCTTC
abundance: NA
v_gene: TRBV4-1
j_gene: TRBJ1-2
d_gene: NA

CDR3aa: CASSALWTGIYEQYF
CDR3nt: TGTGCCAGCAGTGCCCTCTGGACAGGGATATACGAGCAGTACTTC
abundance: few
v_gene: TRBV6-1
j_gene: TRBJ2-7
d_gene: TRBD1

CDR3aa: CASKREGTDTQYF
CDR3nt: TGTGCCAGCAAAAGAGAGGGCACAGATACGCAGTATTTT
abundance: NA
v_gene: TRBV4-2
j_gene: TRBJ2-3
d_gene: NA

CDR3aa: CSAREIAGRIVDEQFF
CDR3nt: TGCAGTGCTAGAGAAATAGCGGGAAGGATAGTTGATGAGCAGTTCTTC
abundance: NA
v_gene: TRBV20-1
j_gene: TRBJ2-1
d_gene: TRBD2

CDR3aa: CASSAPGYAEETQYF
CDR3nt: TGTGCCAGCAGTGCCCCAGGGTACGCCGAAGAGACCCAGTACTTC
abundance: NA
v_gene: TRBV2
j_gene: TRBJ2-5
d_gene: NA

CDR3aa: CASSSSGTSNYGYTF
CDR3nt: TGTGCCAGTAGTAGTTCCGGAACTTCAAACTATGGCTACACCTTC
abundance: few
v_gene: TRBV19
j_gene: TRBJ1-2
d_gene: NA